This T cell receptor beta chain was profiled in a study of T cells in women clearing cervical HPV infection. Study as a whole: Controls' single incident HPV16 infection cleared within 12 months without precancer.

The CDR3 spans 14 residues. V lost 4 bases and J lost 3, with 13 bases in between. Germline V gives CDR1 SGHDT, CDR2 YYEEEE. This clone is labeled medium-sized (0.01 to 0.1%) based on frequency. Antigen: not known. The read stops 3 residues short of the end of the CDR3; the missing end is completed from the germline J gene. Sequencing used immunoSEQ multiplex PCR; TCRdb keeps in-frame clones, though not all of them. The sample table sets out about 16,000 clones. Study-level findings and limits: TRBV6-7 relative abundance averaged roughly 0.1% in cases and 0.15% to 0.2% in controls.

This receptor was taken from a woman aged 18-70 years with a cervical HPV16 infection that either progressed to CIN3+ or cleared (not recorded which). The chain couples TRBV5-6 to TRBJ1-2, with D perhaps TRBD1 (5 bases). Sequencing was carried out using blood buffy coat. CDR3 DNA, as far as it was read: TGTGCCAGCAGCGGTGAAGGAGGGGACTATGGC. This encodes CASSGEGGDYG. The entire CDR3 is CASSGEGGDYGYTF. The variable domain in full, completed from reference TRBV5-6 and TRBJ1-2, reads DAGVTQSPTHLIKTRGQQVTLRCSPKSGHDTVSWYQQALGQGPQFIFQYYEEEERQRGNFPDRFSGHQFPNYSSELNVNALLLGDSALYLCASSGEGGDYGYTFGSGTRLTVV.